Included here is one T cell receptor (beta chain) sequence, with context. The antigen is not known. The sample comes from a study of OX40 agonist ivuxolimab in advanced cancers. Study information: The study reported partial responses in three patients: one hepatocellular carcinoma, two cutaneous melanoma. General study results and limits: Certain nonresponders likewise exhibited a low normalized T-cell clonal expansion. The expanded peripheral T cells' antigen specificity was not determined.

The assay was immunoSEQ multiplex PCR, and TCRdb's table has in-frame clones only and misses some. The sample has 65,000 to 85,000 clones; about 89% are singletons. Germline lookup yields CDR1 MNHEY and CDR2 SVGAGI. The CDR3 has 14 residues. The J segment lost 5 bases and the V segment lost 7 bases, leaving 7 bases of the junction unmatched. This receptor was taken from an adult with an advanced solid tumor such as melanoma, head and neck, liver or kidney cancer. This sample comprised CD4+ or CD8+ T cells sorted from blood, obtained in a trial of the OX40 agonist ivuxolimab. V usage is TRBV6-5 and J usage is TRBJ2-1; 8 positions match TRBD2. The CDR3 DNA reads TGTGCCAGCAATAAACGGGGGGGGGACAATGAGCAGTTCTTC. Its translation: CASNKRGGDNEQFF.